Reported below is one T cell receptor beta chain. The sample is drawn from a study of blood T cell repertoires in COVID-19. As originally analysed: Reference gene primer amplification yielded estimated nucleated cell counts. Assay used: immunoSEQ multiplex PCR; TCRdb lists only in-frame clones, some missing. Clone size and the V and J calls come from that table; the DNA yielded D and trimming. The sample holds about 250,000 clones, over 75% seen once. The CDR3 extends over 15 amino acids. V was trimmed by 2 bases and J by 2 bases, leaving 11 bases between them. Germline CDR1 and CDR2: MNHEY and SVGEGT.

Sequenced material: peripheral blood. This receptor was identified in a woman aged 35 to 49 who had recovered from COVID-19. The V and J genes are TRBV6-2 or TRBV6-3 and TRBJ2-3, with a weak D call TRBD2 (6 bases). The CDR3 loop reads CASSYTSYPTDTQYF. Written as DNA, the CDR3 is TGTGCCAGCAGTTACACTAGCTATCCCACAGATACGCAGTATTTT.